This TCR beta chain was recorded in a study of blood T cell repertoires in COVID-19. Study-wide background: The samples span acute and convalescent COVID-19 from the United States, Italy and Spain. From T cells, B-cell-depleted T cells, or PBMCs came the material, which was cDNA or gDNA.

Germline V gene lookup returns CDR1 ENHRY and CDR2 SYGVKD. Trimming pared 7 bases from V and 1 base from J, leaving 10 bases between. The CDR3 sequence is 13 residues long. Authors' data handling: It was from reference gene primer amplification that nucleated cell counts were estimated. Here immunoSEQ multiplex PCR was the method, and the copy in TCRdb shows in-frame clones only, minus some. D and trimming come from the DNA, and the V and J calls and clone size come from that table. The data hold about 11,000 clones, with roughly nine tenths observed a single time. The genes are TRBV10-3 and TRBJ1-2; tentatively, D is TRBD1 (6 bases). This sequence originates from a young man with active or convalescent COVID-19. Sequencing was carried out using peripheral blood. DNA for the CDR3: TGTGCCATCAATGGACAGAGTAACTATGGCTACACCTTC. Residues: CAINGQSNYGYTF.